The TCR beta chain under discussion was sequenced for a study of blood T cell repertoires in COVID-19. Study overall: Italy, Spain and the United States were the sources of the convalescent and acute COVID-19 samples. In each case, the material was cDNA or gDNA derived from T cells, B-cell-depleted T cells, or PBMCs.

Original processing notes: Nucleated cell counts were estimated from reference gene primer amplification. Libraries were prepared by immunoSEQ multiplex PCR; TCRdb keeps only in-frame clonotypes and omits some of them. V, J and clone size derive from that table, while D and trimming were established from the DNA sequence. Counted here are under 75,000 clones, approximately 89% occurring once; the ten biggest clones make up 2% to 2.5%. Germline V gene lookup returns CDR1 LGHNA and CDR2 YNFKEQ. The CDR3 runs to 14 residues. V was clipped by 2 bases and J by 8 bases; unmatched bases: 4. The specimen was peripheral blood. The source is a human donor in a cohort sampled during active COVID-19. The rearrangement joins TRBV4-2 to TRBJ1-4; 8 nucleotides align to TRBD1. The DNA of the CDR3 is TGTGCCAGCAGCCAACAGGGGGCGGCCGAAAAACTGTTTTTT. It yields the protein CASSQQGAAEKLFF.